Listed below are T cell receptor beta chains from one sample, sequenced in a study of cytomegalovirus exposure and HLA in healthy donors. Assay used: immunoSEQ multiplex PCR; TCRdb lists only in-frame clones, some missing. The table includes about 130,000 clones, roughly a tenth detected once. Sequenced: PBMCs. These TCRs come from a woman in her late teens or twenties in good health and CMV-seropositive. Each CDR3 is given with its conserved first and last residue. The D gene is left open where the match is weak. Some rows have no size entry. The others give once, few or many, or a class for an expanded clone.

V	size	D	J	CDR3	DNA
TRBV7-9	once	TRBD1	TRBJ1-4	CASSLQTGGNEKLFF	TGTGCCAGCAGCCTCCAGACAGGGGGTAATGAAAAACTGTTTTTT
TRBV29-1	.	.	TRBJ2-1	CSGGTSHEQFF	TGCAGCGGAGGGACATCCCATGAGCAGTTCTTC
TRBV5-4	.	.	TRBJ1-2	CASTTGYGYGYTF	TGTGCCAGCACAACGGGTTACGGCTATGGCTACACCTTC
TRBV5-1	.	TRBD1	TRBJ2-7	CASKSGGDSYEQYF	TGCGCCAGCAAATCAGGGGGCGACTCCTACGAGCAGTACTTC
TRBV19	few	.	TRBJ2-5	CASSIIWGEAQYF	TGTGCCAGTAGTATAATTTGGGGAGAGGCCCAGTACTTC
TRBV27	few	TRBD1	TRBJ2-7	CASRLQGQGSEQYF	TGTGCCAGTAGACTCCAAGGACAGGGCTCCGAGCAGTACTTC
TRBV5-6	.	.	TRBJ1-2	CASSTTGLNYGYTF	TGTGCCAGCAGCACGACAGGACTTAACTATGGCTACACCTTC
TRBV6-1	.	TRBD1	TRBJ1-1	CASSGQGNTEAFF	TGTGCCAGCAGTGGACAGGGGAACACTGAAGCTTTCTTT
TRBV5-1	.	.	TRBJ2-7	CASSLEAGAEQYF	TGCGCCAGCAGCTTGGAGGCGGGGGCCGAGCAGTACTTC
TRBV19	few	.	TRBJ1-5	CASISHDPGQPQHF	TGTGCCAGTATTTCTCATGATCCGGGTCAGCCCCAGCATTTT
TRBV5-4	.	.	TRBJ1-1	CASSLPLGGGHTEAFF	TGTGCCAGCAGCTTGCCCCTGGGGGGTGGGCACACTGAAGCTTTCTTT
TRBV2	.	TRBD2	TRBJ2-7	CASRLAVSSYEQYF	TGTGCCAGCAGACTAGCGGTGAGCTCCTACGAGCAGTACTTC
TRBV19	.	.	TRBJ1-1	CASIQTGNTEAFF	TGTGCCAGTATTCAAACCGGGAACACTGAAGCTTTCTTT
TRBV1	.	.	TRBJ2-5	CTSSQSSPSSRGQETQYF	TGCACCAGCAGCCAATCCTCCCCGTCCTCCCGGGGTCAAGAGACCCAGTACTTC
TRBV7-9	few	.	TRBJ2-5	CASSLFPLEQYF	TGTGCCAGCAGCTTATTCCCGCTTGAGCAGTACTTC
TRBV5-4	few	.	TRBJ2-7	CASSVLEGSYEQYF	TGTGCCAGCAGCGTATTGGAGGGATCCTACGAGCAGTACTTC
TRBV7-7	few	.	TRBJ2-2	CASSSQMAAGELFF	TGTGCTAGCAGCTCGCAGATGGCCGCCGGGGAGCTGTTTTTT
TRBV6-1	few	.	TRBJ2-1	CASSVVTSIGEQFF	TGTGCCAGCAGTGTTGTGACTAGTATCGGTGAGCAGTTCTTC
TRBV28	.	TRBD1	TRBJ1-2	CASSTGGAIGYTF	TGTGCCAGCAGTACAGGGGGCGCGATCGGCTACACCTTC
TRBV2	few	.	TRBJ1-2	CASSPQRGYTF	TGTGCCAGCAGTCCCCAGCGAGGCTACACCTTC
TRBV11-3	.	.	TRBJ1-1	CASRTVNTEAFF	TGTGCCAGCAGAACAGTTAACACTGAAGCTTTCTTT
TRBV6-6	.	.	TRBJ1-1	CASSPPRRWDTEAFF	TGTGCCAGCAGTCCCCCGCGGCGCTGGGACACTGAAGCTTTCTTT
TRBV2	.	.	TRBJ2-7	CASSEGTPNYEQYF	TGTGCCAGCAGTGAGGGGACACCAAACTACGAGCAGTACTTC
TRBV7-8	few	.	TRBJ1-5	CASGSGESKPQHF	TGTGCCAGCGGATCAGGGGAATCTAAGCCCCAGCATTTT
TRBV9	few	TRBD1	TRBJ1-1	CASSVGDRYGAEAFF	TGTGCCAGCAGCGTCGGGGACAGGTACGGTGCTGAAGCTTTCTTT
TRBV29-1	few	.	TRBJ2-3	CSVEGGLSGDTQYF	TGCAGCGTTGAAGGCGGGTTATCTGGGGATACGCAGTATTTT
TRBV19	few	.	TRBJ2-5	CASSVIGGEETQYF	TGTGCCAGTAGTGTTATAGGGGGGGAGGAGACCCAGTACTTC
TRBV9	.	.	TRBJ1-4	CASSANERGKLFF	TGTGCCAGCAGCGCCAACGAGCGGGGAAAACTGTTTTTT
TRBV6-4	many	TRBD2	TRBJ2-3	CASSGLAGADTQYF	TGTGCCAGCAGTGGACTAGCGGGAGCAGATACGCAGTATTTT
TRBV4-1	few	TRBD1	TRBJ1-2	CASSQVQGDYGYTF	TGCGCCAGCAGCCAAGTACAGGGGGACTATGGCTACACCTTC
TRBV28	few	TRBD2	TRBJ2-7	CASSHGTSGSRGYEQYF	TGTGCCAGCAGTCACGGGACTAGCGGGAGTAGAGGATACGAGCAGTACTTC
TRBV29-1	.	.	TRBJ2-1	CSVAERGSYNEQFF	TGCAGCGTTGCTGAAAGAGGGTCCTACAATGAGCAGTTCTTC
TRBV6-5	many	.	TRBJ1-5	CATSPFGPYQPQHF	TGTGCCACCTCCCCTTTCGGTCCCTATCAGCCCCAGCATTTT
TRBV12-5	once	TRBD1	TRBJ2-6	CASGLRDRGGGANVLTF	TGTGCTAGTGGTCTCCGGGACAGGGGCGGTGGGGCCAACGTCCTGACTTTC
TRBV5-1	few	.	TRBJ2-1	CASSLVNSYRYNEQFF	TGCGCCAGCAGCTTGGTAAACAGTTATCGGTACAATGAGCAGTTCTTC
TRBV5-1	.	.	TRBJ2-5	CASSSQETQYF	TGCGCCAGCAGCTCACAAGAGACCCAGTACTTC
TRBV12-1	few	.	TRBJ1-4	CASSFWSEPPNEKLFF	TGTGCCAGCAGCTTTTGGTCAGAACCTCCTAATGAAAAACTGTTTTTT
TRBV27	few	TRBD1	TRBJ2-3	CASSLSIDRATDTQYF	TGTGCCAGCAGTTTATCGATTGACAGGGCCACAGATACGCAGTATTTT
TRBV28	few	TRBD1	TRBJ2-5	CASSYQPGQGGKTQYF	TGTGCCAGCAGTTACCAACCGGGACAGGGAGGAAAGACCCAGTACTTC
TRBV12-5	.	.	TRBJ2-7	CASGPSLYEQYF	TGTGCTAGTGGCCCCTCCCTCTACGAGCAGTACTTC
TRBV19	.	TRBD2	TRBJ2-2	CASSLGGRGNTGELFF	TGTGCCAGTAGCTTAGGAGGGAGGGGGAACACCGGGGAGCTGTTTTTT
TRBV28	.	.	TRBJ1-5	CASSLTGLSQPQHF	TGTGCCAGCAGTCTAACGGGTTTGAGTCAGCCCCAGCATTTT
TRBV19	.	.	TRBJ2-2	CASSIRSGELFF	TGTGCCAGTAGTATCCGGTCCGGGGAGCTGTTTTTT
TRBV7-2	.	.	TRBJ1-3	CASSPDTTASGNTIYF	TGTGCCAGCAGCCCAGACACGACAGCCTCTGGAAACACCATATATTTT